A selection of T cell receptor beta chains follows, all from one sample in a study of blood T cell repertoires in COVID-19. Only in-frame clones appear in the TCRdb table, and some are missing; sequencing was by immunoSEQ multiplex PCR. In the table there are about 190,000 clones, about 77% of which are singletons. The sample comprised peripheral blood. These receptors came from a woman of 80 years or more with active or convalescent COVID-19. CDR3s include the opening cysteine and the closing phenylalanine or tryptophan. D genes are given only for firm matches. Part of the rows lack a size; the others show once, few, many or a class for expanded clones.

>TRBD1|TRBJ1-6|NA|TRBV5-6
CASSSGTGRSPLHF
TGTGCCAGCAGCTCCGGGACAGGGCGATCACCCCTCCACTTT
>NA|TRBJ1-3|NA|TRBV18
CASSEDSYSGNTIYF
TGTGCCAGCTCAGAAGACAGTTACTCTGGAAACACCATATATTTT
>TRBD1|TRBJ1-2|NA|TRBV27
CASSFQGQPGSGYTF
TGTGCCAGCAGTTTTCAGGGACAGCCTGGGAGTGGCTACACCTTC
>NA|TRBJ1-5|NA|TRBV19
CASTMGSLGIPGQPQHF
TGTGCCAGTACCATGGGTTCGTTAGGCATCCCAGGACAGCCCCAGCATTTT
>NA|TRBJ1-1|NA|TRBV19
CASNRRDSNTEAFF
TGTGCCAGTAATCGGAGGGACTCGAACACTGAAGCTTTCTTT
>NA|TRBJ1-2|NA|TRBV7-9
CASSLAPRGFAYGYTF
TGTGCCAGCAGCTTAGCCCCCCGGGGGTTCGCCTATGGCTACACCTTC
>NA|TRBJ2-3|NA|TRBV28
CASSPLGTSSTDTQYF
TGTGCCAGCAGTCCCCTGGGGACTTCTAGCACAGATACGCAGTATTTT
>TRBD1|TRBJ1-6|few|TRBV3-1/TRBV3-2
CASSLAGTGGSSPLHF
TGTGCCAGCAGCCTCGCCGGGACAGGGGGCAGTTCACCCCTCCACTTT
>TRBD2|TRBJ2-5|NA|TRBV9
CASSVGTSGGARETQYF
TGTGCCAGCAGCGTAGGGACTAGCGGGGGCGCCAGGGAGACCCAGTACTTC
>NA|TRBJ2-3|NA|TRBV21-1
CASSPPTDRESGTDTQYF
TGTGCCAGCAGCCCACCTACCGACAGGGAGTCAGGCACAGATACGCAGTATTTT
>NA|TRBJ1-5|NA|TRBV2
CASSASGNQPQHF
TGTGCCAGCAGTGCTTCAGGTAATCAGCCCCAGCATTTT
>TRBD1|TRBJ2-2|NA|TRBV2
CASGRQGHTGELFF
TGTGCCAGCGGGAGACAGGGTCACACCGGGGAGCTGTTTTTT
>NA|TRBJ2-7|NA|TRBV2
CASSPYYEQYF
TGTGCCAGCAGTCCGTACTACGAGCAGTACTTC
>NA|TRBJ2-1|NA|TRBV15
CATSRGGSSYNEQFF
TGTGCCACCAGCAGAGGGGGCTCCTCCTACAATGAGCAGTTCTTC
>NA|TRBJ1-5|NA|TRBV28
CASSLWSYSNQPQHF
TGTGCCAGCAGTTTATGGTCCTATAGCAATCAGCCCCAGCATTTT
>NA|TRBJ2-2|NA|TRBV5-1
CASSPGGSTGELFF
TGCGCCAGCAGCCCCGGAGGGAGCACCGGGGAGCTGTTTTTT
>NA|TRBJ1-1|few|TRBV5-1
CASSPGRVRDTEAFF
TGCGCCAGCAGCCCTGGGCGGGTCAGAGACACTGAAGCTTTCTTT
>TRBD1|TRBJ1-1|NA|TRBV30
CAWSVNRGDTEAFF
TGTGCCTGGAGTGTAAACAGGGGTGACACTGAAGCTTTCTTT
>NA|TRBJ1-3|NA|TRBV4-3
CASSRGPGENTIYF
TGCGCCAGCAGCCGAGGTCCGGGGGAAAACACCATATATTTT
>TRBD2|TRBJ2-1|NA|TRBV9
CASSVSGGGYNEQFF
TGTGCCAGCAGCGTAAGCGGGGGGGGGTACAATGAGCAGTTCTTC
>NA|TRBJ2-3|few|TRBV4-2
CASSQDRQVTDTQYF
TGTGCCAGCAGCCAAGATCGGCAGGTCACAGATACGCAGTATTTT
>NA|TRBJ2-5|NA|TRBV9
CASSVGGEETQYF
TGTGCCAGCAGCGTAGGGGGGGAGGAGACCCAGTACTTC
>NA|TRBJ1-4|NA|TRBV6-2/TRBV6-3
CASSYADTYNEKLFF
TGTGCCAGCAGTTACGCGGACACTTATAATGAAAAACTGTTTTTT